This TCR beta chain was captured in a study of T cell changes during pregnancy in multiple sclerosis. Profiled with immunoSEQ multiplex PCR; TCRdb holds only in-frame clones, not every one. The repertoire holds tens of thousands of clones, with 91% as singletons. The CDR3 runs 16 residues. Deletions cut 1 base from V and 2 bases from J, with 12 bases between. Germline-derived CDR1 and CDR2 are SGHRS and YFSETQ. The source was peripheral blood, collected in the first trimester of pregnancy. The chain recombines TRBV5-1 with TRBJ2-2; D perhaps matches TRBD1 (5 bases). The receptor was derived from a female donor in good health, enrolled as a control in a pregnancy study. DNA for the CDR3: TGCGCCAGCAGCTTGTTAGCTGACAGTAACACCGGGGAGCTGTTTTTT. This sequence encodes CASSLLADSNTGELFF.